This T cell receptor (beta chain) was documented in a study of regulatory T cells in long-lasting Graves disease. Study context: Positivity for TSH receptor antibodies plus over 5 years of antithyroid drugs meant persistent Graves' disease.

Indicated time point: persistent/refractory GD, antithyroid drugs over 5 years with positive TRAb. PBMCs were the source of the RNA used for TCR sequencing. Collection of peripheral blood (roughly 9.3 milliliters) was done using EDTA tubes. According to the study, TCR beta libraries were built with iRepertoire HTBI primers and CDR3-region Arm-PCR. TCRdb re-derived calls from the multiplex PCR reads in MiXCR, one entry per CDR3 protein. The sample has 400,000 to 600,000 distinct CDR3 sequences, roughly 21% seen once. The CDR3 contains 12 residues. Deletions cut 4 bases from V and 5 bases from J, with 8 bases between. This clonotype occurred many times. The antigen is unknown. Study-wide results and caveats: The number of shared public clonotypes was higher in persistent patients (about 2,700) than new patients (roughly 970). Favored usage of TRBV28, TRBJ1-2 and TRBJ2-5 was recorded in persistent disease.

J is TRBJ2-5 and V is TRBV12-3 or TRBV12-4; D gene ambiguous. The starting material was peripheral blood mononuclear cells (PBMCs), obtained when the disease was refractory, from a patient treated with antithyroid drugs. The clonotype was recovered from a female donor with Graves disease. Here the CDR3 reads CASSYYEETQYF. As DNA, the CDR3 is TGTGCCAGCAGTTACTATGAGGAGACCCAGTACTTC.